These 3 T cell receptor beta chains came from one sample sequenced in a study of human T cells and chemical hapten exposure. Indicated time point: patch test 2, 6 weeks after DPC sensitization. The treatment was: therapeutic diphenylcyclopropenone sensitization with weekly scalp DPC. TCRdb re-called the RACE reads through MiXCR, storing one row per CDR3 protein. The table has approximately 110,000 distinct CDR3 sequences, 9.2% seen once. The starting material was whole blood, obtained in connection with sensitization to the hapten diphenylcyclopropenone (DPC). The receptors were sampled from a woman aged 40 to 50 with alopecia areata. Some clones in this sample may be carry-over from other donors' samples.

In the case of this clonotype: Just one base apart from a much larger clone, this may be a read error. CDR3 in DNA: TGTGCCGGCAGCTTATCCTCAGATCAGCCCCAGCATTTT. Protein: CAGSLSSDQPQHF. The J gene is TRBJ1-5, the V gene TRBV11-2; D remains ambiguous. From germline, CDR1 is SGHAT and CDR2 FQNNGV. This CDR3 spans 13 amino acids.

This clonotype was seen more than once but under ten times. The chain combines TRBV27 with TRBJ2-2; 10 bases line up with TRBD1. In germline, CDR1 is MNHEY, CDR2 SMNVEV (reference sequence). J was trimmed by 4 bases and V by 4 bases; bases with no gene match: 6. The CDR3 loop spans 16 amino acids. The CDR3 sequence: CASSSGQGVGTGELFF. The CDR3 coding sequence is TGTGCCAGCAGTTCCGGACAGGGGGTGGGCACCGGGGAGCTGTTTTTT.

This chain uses TRBV29-1 with TRBJ2-7, with 8 bases that match TRBD1. V shed 5 bases and J 4 bases; nucleotides not matched to a gene: 7. The CDR3 is made up of 13 amino acids. Germline V gene sequence: CDR1 SQVTM, CDR2 ANQGSEA. CDR3 loop: CSVSRQGTYEQYF. In DNA form, the CDR3 reads TGCAGCGTTTCCCGACAGGGGACGTACGAGCAGTACTTC.